Here is one T cell receptor (beta chain) with its context. Trimming removed 8 bases from V and 2 bases from J; junction bases left unmatched: 6. The length of the CDR3 is 14 residues. The data stem from a study of early T cells in non-severe SARS-CoV-2 infection. The overall study: The authors sequenced bulk RNA from unsorted whole blood, leaving chains unpaired.

Each CDR3 protein gets one entry after TCRdb re-called the 5' RACE reads with MiXCR. The profile covers 70,000 to 90,000 distinct CDR3 sequences, with approximately 10% appearing a single time and 4.7% taken by the ten largest. The chain employs TRBV12-3 or TRBV12-4 and TRBJ2-3, with TRBD2 identical over 8 bases. The source of this sequence is an adult who was a healthcare worker with PCR-confirmed SARS-CoV-2 infection or an uninfected control (not recorded which). What was sequenced was whole blood. The CDR3 is CASGGRGDTDTQYF. CDR3 nucleotides: TGTGCCAGCGGAGGGCGGGGGGACACAGATACGCAGTATTTT.